A single sample gave rise to the 14 T cell receptor beta chains below, sequenced in a study of shared clonotypes between healthy human individuals. Sequenced by immunoSEQ multiplex PCR; TCRdb stores in-frame clones only, minus some. The table records hundreds of thousands of clones, less than 98% of them present only once. Material for sequencing was naive CD4+ T cells sorted from blood. The subset here: CD45RA+ positively selected. The receptors here all came from a woman aged 30 to 39 in good health.

V usage is TRBV28 and J usage is TRBJ2-7; D not certain. This CDR3 spans 11 amino acids. The V end lost 5 bases, the J end lost 5 bases, and 7 bases lay between the germline ends. Germline lookup yields CDR1 MDHEN and CDR2 SYDVKM. CDR3 sequence: CASSPSDEQYF. Written as DNA, the CDR3 is TGTGCCAGCAGTCCATCCGACGAGCAGTACTTC.

The chain uses TRBV10-3 and TRBJ1-1, with 10 bases fitting TRBD1. V lost 0 bases, J lost 11 bases, and 6 bases stayed unmatched. Germline V gives CDR1 ENHRY, CDR2 SYGVKD. This CDR3 has 14 amino acids. The CDR3 DNA is TGTGCCATCAGTGAGTCCGGGACAGGGGACGACGCTTTCTTT. Amino acid sequence: CAISESGTGDDAFF.

The chain combines TRBV6-5 with TRBJ2-7, with 10 bases aligning to TRBD2. From germline, CDR1 is MNHEY and CDR2 SVGAGI. The J segment lost 4 bases and the V segment lost 6 bases, leaving 9 bases of the junction unmatched. CDR3 size: 15 residues. The DNA for the CDR3 is TGTGCCAGCAGACCCCGGACTAGCGGCTATTACGAGCAGTACTTC. Translated, it gives CASRPRTSGYYEQYF.

The CDR3 loop is CASSFFEGTQYF. In DNA, the CDR3 is TGTGCCAGCAGTTTTTTTGAGGGGACGCAGTATTTT. The V call is TRBV27, the J call TRBJ2-3; D tentatively fits TRBD1 or TRBD2 (5 bases each). The CDR3 is 12 amino acids. V lost 3 bases and J lost 9, with 10 bases in between. CDR1 is MNHEY and CDR2 is SMNVEV in the germline V gene (reference sequence).

In its sample, this clone was seen once. The chain joins TRBV18 to TRBJ2-2, with no clear D. CDR3 length: 14 residues. V lost 7 bases, J lost 5 bases, and 14 bases lay in between. CDR1 and CDR2 from the germline V gene are KGHSH and LQKENI. The CDR3 DNA reads TGTGCCAGCTTCCCGATGAGCGAGACCGGGGAGCTGTTTTTT. It translates to CASFPMSETGELFF.

The CDR3 nucleotides are TGTGCCAGCAGTTATGAGGGGGCGGCCTATGGCTACACCTTC. This encodes CASSYEGAAYGYTF. This sequence joins TRBV28 and TRBJ1-2; 7 bases map to TRBD1. The V and J ends lost 4 bases and 4 bases, in that order; junction bases with no gene match: 6. The CDR3 runs to 14 residues. Germline V lookup: CDR1 MDHEN, CDR2 SYDVKM.

V and J are TRBV7-7 and TRBJ2-3; TRBD1 matches 8 bases. CDR1 is SSHAT and CDR2 is FNYEAQ in the germline V gene (reference sequence). The CDR3 runs 14 residues. After removal of 6 bases from V and 5 bases from J, the junction contained 7 bases not matched to a gene. The DNA for the CDR3 is TGTGCCAGCAGTACAGGGGGTAGGGGAGATACGCAGTATTTT. It codes for CASSTGGRGDTQYF. Using reference TRBV7-7 and TRBJ2-3 for the parts outside the CDR3, the full variable domain is GAGVSQSPRYKVTKRGQDVTLRCDPISSHATLYWYQQALGQGPEFLTYFNYEAQPDKSGLPSDRFSAERPEGSISTLTIQRTEQRDSAMYRCASSTGGRGDTQYFGPGTRLTVL.

This chain connects TRBV2 to TRBJ1-1; D remains unclear. V was trimmed by 4 bases and J by 3 bases, leaving 9 bases between them. Germline V gives CDR1 SNHLY, CDR2 FYNNEI. This CDR3 is built from 13 residues. The CDR3 loop reads CASSVMADTEAFF. The CDR3 nucleotides are TGTGCCAGCAGTGTCATGGCCGACACTGAAGCTTTCTTT.

This sequence joins TRBV5-1 and TRBJ2-1; D might be TRBD2 (5 bases). Germline CDR1 reads SGHRS; CDR2 reads YFSETQ. The V gene lost 1 base and the J gene lost 5 bases, with 13 bases spanning the gap. The CDR3 extends over 15 amino acids. The CDR3 coding sequence is TGCGCCAGCAGCTTGTCGGTCGTTAGCGACAATGAGCAGTTCTTC. Its protein product is CASSLSVVSDNEQFF.

The chain links TRBV6-1 to TRBJ2-7; unclear D gene. V was cut by 2 bases and J by 3 bases, with 14 bases left in between. The CDR3 consists of 15 residues. Germline lookup yields CDR1 MNHNS and CDR2 SASEGT. The CDR3 sequence is CASSEFAAEFYEQYF. The CDR3 DNA sequence: TGTGCCAGCAGTGAATTTGCGGCAGAGTTCTACGAGCAGTACTTC.

The J gene is TRBJ1-2, the V gene TRBV5-5, with 7 bases identical to TRBD1. The CDR3 totals 15 residues. The junction had 6 bases not matched to a gene; V was cut back by 4 bases and J by 0 bases. The germline V gene has CDR1 SGHKS and CDR2 YYEKEE (reference sequence). The CDR3 DNA reads as TGTGCCAGCAGCCTACAGACAGGGACTAACTATGGCTACACCTTC. Protein sequence: CASSLQTGTNYGYTF.

The count of this clone is one. This chain joins TRBV10-3 and TRBJ1-1; unclear D gene. Germline V gene sequence: CDR1 ENHRY, CDR2 SYGVKD. Trimming shortened V by 6 bases and J by 6 bases, and 14 bases separated the two germline ends. The CDR3 consists of 13 residues. CDR3 in amino acids: CAIRDPGEPEAFF. CDR3 nucleotide sequence: TGTGCCATCAGGGATCCCGGAGAACCTGAAGCTTTCTTT.

This rearrangement joins TRBV7-2 to TRBJ2-1; TRBD2 agrees at 7 bases. This CDR3 contains 16 residues. V was pared by 0 bases and J by 4 bases, with 6 bases of the junction left unmatched. Per the germline V gene, CDR1 is SGHTA and CDR2 is FQGNSA. For the CDR3, the DNA is TGTGCCAGCAGCTTAGCGCGCGGGAGCGGATACAATGAGCAGTTCTTC. It translates to CASSLARGSGYNEQFF.

This chain links TRBV27 with TRBJ1-2; 10 nucleotides agree with TRBD1. The length of the CDR3 is 16 residues. Per germline, CDR1 MNHEY and CDR2 SMNVEV (reference sequence). With 7 bases clipped from V and 7 bases from J, the junction kept 15 bases outside the gene matches. The CDR3 DNA follows: TGTGCCAGCAAGGATACCCCGGGACAGGGGACTTCTGGCTACACCTTC. This encodes CASKDTPGQGTSGYTF.